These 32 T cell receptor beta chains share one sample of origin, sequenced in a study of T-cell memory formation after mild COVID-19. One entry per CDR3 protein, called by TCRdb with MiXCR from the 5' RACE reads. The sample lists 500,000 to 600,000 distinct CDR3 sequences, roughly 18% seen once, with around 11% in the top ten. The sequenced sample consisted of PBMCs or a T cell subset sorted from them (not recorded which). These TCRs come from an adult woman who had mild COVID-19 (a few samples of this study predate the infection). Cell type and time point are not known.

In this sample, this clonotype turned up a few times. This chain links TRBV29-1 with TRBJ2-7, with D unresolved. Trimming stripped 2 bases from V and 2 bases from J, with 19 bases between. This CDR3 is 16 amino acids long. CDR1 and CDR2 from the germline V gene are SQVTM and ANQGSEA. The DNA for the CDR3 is TGCAGCGTTGAACTCCAGGCATCAACTGCAACCTACGAGCAGTACTTC. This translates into CSVELQASTATYEQYF.

The CDR3 bases are TGTGCCAGTAGTAACGTCACCGATACGCAGTATTTT. This gives the protein CASSNVTDTQYF. The chain combines TRBV19 with TRBJ2-3; the D is unclear. Germline V CDR1 and CDR2: LNHDA, SQIVND (reference sequence). The CDR3 loop spans 12 amino acids. With 4 bases removed from V and 6 bases from J, the gap between germline ends came to 8 bases.

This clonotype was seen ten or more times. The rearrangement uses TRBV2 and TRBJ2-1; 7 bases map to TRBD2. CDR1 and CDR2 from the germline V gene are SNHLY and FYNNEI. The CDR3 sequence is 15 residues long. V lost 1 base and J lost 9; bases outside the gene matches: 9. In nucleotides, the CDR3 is TGTGCCAGCAGTGAAGGGGCTAGCCCGGGGGGTGAGCAGTTCTTC. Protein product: CASSEGASPGGEQFF. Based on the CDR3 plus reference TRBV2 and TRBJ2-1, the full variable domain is EPEVTQTPSHQVTQMGQEVILRCVPISNHLYFYWYRQILGQKVEFLVSFYNNEISEKSEIFDDQFSVERPDGSNFTLKIRSTKLEDSAMYFCASSEGASPGGEQFFGPGTRLTVL.

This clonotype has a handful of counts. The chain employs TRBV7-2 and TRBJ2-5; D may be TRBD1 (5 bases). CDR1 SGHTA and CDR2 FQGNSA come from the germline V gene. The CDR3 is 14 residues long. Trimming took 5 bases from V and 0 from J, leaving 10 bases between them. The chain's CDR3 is CASSRTQYQETQYF. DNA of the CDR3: TGTGCCAGCAGCAGGACACAGTACCAAGAGACCCAGTACTTC. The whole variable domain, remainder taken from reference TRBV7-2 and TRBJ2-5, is GAGVSQSPSNKVTEKGKDVELRCDPISGHTALYWYRQSLGQGLEFLIYFQGNSAPDKSGLPSDRFSAERTGGSVSTLTIQRTQQEDSAVYLCASSRTQYQETQYFGPGTRLLVL.

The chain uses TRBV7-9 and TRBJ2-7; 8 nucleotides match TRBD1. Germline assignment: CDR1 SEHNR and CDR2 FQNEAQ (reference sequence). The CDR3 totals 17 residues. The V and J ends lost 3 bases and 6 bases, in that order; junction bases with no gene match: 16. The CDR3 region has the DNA TGTGCCAGCAGCTTGCAGGGAACAGGGGGGCGCGGACGCGAGCAGTACTTC. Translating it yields CASSLQGTGGRGREQYF.

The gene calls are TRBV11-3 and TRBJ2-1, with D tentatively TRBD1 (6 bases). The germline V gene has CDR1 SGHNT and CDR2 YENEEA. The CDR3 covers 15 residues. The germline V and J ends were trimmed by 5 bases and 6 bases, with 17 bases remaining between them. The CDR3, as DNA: TGTGCCAGCAGCCCCTATCACCAGGACAGCAATGAGCAGTTCTTC. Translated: CASSPYHQDSNEQFF. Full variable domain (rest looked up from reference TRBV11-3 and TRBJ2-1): EAGVVQSPRYKIIEKKQPVAFWCNPISGHNTLYWYLQNLGQGPELLIRYENEEAVDDSQLPKDRFSAERLKGVDSTLKIQPAELGDSAVYLCASSPYHQDSNEQFFGPGTRLTVL.

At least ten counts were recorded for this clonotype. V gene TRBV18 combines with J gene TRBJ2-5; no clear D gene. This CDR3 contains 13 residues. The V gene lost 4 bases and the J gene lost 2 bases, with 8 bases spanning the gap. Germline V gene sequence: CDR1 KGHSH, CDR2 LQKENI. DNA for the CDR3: TGTGCCAGCTCACGTGGACCGCAAGAGACCCAGTACTTC. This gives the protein CASSRGPQETQYF.

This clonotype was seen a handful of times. CDR3 nucleotide sequence: TGTGCCAGCAGCCACCGTGACAGAAGCTCCTACAATGAGCAGTTCTTC. Protein sequence: CASSHRDRSSYNEQFF. This rearrangement joins TRBV5-5 to TRBJ2-1, with D maybe TRBD1 (5 bases). V dropped 4 bases and J dropped 0 bases, with 14 bases sitting between them. Germline CDR1 is SGHKS and CDR2 is YYEKEE (reference sequence). The CDR3 extends over 16 amino acids.

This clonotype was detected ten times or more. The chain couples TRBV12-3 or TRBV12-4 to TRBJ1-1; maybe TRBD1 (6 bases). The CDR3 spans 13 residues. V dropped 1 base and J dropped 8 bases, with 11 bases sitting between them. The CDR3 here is CASSLGQEPEAFF. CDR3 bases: TGTGCCAGCAGTTTAGGACAGGAGCCCGAAGCTTTCTTT.

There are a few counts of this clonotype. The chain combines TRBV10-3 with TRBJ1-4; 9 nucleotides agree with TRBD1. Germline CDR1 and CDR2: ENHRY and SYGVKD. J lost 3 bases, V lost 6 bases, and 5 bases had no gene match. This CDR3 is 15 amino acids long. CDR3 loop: CAIRDRQGANEKLFF. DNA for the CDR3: TGTGCCATCAGGGACAGACAGGGGGCTAATGAAAAACTGTTTTTT.

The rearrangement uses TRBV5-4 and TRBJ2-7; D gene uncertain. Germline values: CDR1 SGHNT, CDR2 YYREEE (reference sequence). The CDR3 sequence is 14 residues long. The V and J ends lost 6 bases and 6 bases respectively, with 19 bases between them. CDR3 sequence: CASNQNHESSEQYF. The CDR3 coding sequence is TGTGCCAGCAACCAAAACCACGAATCGAGCGAGCAGTACTTC.

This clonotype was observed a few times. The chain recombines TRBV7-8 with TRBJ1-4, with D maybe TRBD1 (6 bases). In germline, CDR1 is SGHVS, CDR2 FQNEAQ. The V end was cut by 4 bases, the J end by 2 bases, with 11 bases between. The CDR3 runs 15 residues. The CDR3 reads CASSSLGGTNEKLFF. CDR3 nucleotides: TGTGCCAGCAGCTCTCTCGGGGGCACTAATGAAAAACTGTTTTTT.

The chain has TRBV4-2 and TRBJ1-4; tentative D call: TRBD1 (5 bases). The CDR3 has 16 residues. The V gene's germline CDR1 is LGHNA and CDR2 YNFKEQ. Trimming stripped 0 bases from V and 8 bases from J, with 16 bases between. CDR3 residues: CASSQDGPGSGEKLFF. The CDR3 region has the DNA TGTGCCAGCAGCCAAGATGGGCCAGGGTCGGGGGAAAAACTGTTTTTT.

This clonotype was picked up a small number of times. DNA of the CDR3: TGCAGTGCTAACAGGCGGGCAGGGGCCTACGAGCAGTACTTC. This encodes CSANRRAGAYEQYF. The rearrangement uses TRBV20-1 and TRBJ2-7; a possible D gene is TRBD1 (6 bases). V shed 4 bases and J shed 2 bases, with 15 bases lying between them. Germline CDR1 DFQATT, CDR2 SNEGSKA (reference sequence). This CDR3 contains 14 residues.

The CDR3: CASGPRDRVAFF. Here the CDR3 DNA reads TGTGCCAGCGGTCCACGGGACAGGGTGGCTTTCTTT. The chain joins TRBV12-3 or TRBV12-4 to TRBJ1-1; 9 positions match TRBD1. CDR3 length equals 12 residues. The V and J ends lost 8 bases and 11 bases, in that order; junction bases with no gene match: 9.

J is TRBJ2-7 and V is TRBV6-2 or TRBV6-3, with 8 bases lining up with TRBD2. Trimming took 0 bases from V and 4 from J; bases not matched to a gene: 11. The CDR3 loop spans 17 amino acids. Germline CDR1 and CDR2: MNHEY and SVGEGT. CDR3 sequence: CASSYSRGSGRRYEQYF. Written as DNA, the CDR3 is TGTGCCAGCAGTTACTCGCGGGGGAGCGGGAGAAGGTACGAGCAGTACTTC.

The CDR3 spells CAWSDRIHQPQHF. CDR3 sequence (DNA): TGTGCCTGGAGTGACAGGATCCATCAGCCCCAGCATTTT. This rearrangement joins TRBV30 to TRBJ1-5; tentatively, D is TRBD1 (5 bases). Germline assignment: CDR1 GTSNPN and CDR2 SVGIG (reference sequence). The CDR3 consists of 13 residues. V was clipped by 1 base and J by 5 bases, with 9 bases between them.

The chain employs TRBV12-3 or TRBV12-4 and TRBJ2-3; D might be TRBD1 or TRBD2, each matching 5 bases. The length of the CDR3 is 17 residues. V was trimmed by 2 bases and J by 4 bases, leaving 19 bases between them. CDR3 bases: TGTGCCAGCAGTTTATTTATTTGGGACCGTACTGCAGATACGCAGTATTTT. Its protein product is CASSLFIWDRTADTQYF.

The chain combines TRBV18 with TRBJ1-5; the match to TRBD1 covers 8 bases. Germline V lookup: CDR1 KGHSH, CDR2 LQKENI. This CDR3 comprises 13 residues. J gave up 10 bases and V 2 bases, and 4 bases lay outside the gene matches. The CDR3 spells CASSPGDRPPQHF. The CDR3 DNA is TGTGCCAGCTCACCAGGGGACAGGCCACCCCAGCATTTT.

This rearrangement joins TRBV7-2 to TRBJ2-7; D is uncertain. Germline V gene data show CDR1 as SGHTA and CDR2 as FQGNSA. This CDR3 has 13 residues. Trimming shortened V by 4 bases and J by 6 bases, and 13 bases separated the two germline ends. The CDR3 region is CASSYRLAAEQYF. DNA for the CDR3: TGTGCCAGCAGCTATAGGCTCGCCGCCGAGCAGTACTTC. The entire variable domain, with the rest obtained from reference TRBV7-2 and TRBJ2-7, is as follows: GAGVSQSPSNKVTEKGKDVELRCDPISGHTALYWYRQSLGQGLEFLIYFQGNSAPDKSGLPSDRFSAERTGGSVSTLTIQRTQQEDSAVYLCASSYRLAAEQYFGPGTRLTVT.

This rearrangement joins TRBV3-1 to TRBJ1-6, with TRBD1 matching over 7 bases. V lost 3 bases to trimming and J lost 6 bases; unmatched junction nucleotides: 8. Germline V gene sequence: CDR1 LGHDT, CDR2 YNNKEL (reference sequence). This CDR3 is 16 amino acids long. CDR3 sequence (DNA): TGTGCCAGCAGCCAGGAGACAGGGATCTTTAATTCACCCCTCCACTTT. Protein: CASSQETGIFNSPLHF.

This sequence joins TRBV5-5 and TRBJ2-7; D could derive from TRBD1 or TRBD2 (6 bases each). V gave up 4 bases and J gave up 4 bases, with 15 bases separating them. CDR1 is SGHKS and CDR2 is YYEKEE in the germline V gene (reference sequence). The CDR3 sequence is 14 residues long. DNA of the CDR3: TGTGCCAGCAGCGCGGTGGGGGGCACGTACGAGCAGTACTTC. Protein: CASSAVGGTYEQYF. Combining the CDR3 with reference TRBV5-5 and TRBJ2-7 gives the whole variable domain DAGVTQSPTHLIKTRGQQVTLRCSPISGHKSVSWYQQVLGQGPQFIFQYYEKEERGRGNFPDRFSARQFPNYSSELNVNALLLGDSALYLCASSAVGGTYEQYFGPGTRLTVT.

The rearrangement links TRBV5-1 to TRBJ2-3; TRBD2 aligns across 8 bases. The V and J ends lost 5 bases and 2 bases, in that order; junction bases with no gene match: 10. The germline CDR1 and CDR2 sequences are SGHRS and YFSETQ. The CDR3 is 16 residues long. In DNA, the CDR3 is TGCGCCAGCAGTCGGAAGCGGGGGAGCGACACAGATACGCAGTATTTT. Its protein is CASSRKRGSDTDTQYF.

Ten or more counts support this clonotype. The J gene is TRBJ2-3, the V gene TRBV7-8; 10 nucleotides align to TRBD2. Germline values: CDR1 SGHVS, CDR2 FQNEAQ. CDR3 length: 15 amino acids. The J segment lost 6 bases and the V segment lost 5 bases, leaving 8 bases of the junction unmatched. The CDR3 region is CASSPQRGGRDTQYF. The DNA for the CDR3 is TGTGCCAGCAGCCCCCAGCGGGGGGGCCGTGATACGCAGTATTTT.

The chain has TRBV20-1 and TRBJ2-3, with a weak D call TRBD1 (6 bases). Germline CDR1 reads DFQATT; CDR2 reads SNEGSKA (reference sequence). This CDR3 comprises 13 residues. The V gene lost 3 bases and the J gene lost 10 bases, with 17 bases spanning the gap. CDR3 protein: CSASGDMFSPQYF. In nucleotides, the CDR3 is TGCAGTGCTAGTGGGGACATGTTTTCCCCGCAGTATTTT.

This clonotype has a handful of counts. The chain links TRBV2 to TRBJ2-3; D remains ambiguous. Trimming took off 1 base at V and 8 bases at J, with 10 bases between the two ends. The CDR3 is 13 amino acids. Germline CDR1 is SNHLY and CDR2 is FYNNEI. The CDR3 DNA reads TGTGCCAGCAGTGAAGGTGGCCGTGGTACGCAGTATTTT. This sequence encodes CASSEGGRGTQYF. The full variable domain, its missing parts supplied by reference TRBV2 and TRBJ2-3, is EPEVTQTPSHQVTQMGQEVILRCVPISNHLYFYWYRQILGQKVEFLVSFYNNEISEKSEIFDDQFSVERPDGSNFTLKIRSTKLEDSAMYFCASSEGGRGTQYFGPGTRLTVL.

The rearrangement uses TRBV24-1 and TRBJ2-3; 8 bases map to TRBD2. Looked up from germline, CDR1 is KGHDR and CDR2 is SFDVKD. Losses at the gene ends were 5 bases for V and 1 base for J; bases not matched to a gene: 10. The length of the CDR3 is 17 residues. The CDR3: CATSGDTSGGGTDTQYF. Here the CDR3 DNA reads TGTGCCACCAGTGGCGATACTAGCGGAGGTGGCACAGATACGCAGTATTTT.

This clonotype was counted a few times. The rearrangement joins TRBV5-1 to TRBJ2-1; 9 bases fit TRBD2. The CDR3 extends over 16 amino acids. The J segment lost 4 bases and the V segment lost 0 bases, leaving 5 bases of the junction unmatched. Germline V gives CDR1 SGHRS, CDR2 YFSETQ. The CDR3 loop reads CASSLAPAGGYNEQFF. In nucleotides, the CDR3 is TGCGCCAGCAGCTTGGCCCCAGCGGGAGGTTACAATGAGCAGTTCTTC. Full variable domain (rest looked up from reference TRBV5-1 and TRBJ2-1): KAGVTQTPRYLIKTRGQQVTLSCSPISGHRSVSWYQQTPGQGLQFLFEYFSETQRNKGNFPGRFSGRQFSNSRSEMNVSTLELGDSALYLCASSLAPAGGYNEQFFGPGTRLTVL.

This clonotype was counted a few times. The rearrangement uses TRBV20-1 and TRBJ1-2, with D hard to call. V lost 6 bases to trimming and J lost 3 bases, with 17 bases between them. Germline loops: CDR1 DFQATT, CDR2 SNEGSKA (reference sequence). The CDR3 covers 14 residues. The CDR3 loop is CSAPEGQPHYGYTF. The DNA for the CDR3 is TGCAGTGCACCCGAAGGGCAGCCCCACTATGGCTACACCTTC.

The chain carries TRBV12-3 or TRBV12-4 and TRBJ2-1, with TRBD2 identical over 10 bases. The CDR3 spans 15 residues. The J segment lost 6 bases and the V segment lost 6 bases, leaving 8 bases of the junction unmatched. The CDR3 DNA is TGTGCCAGCAGCCCAGGGACTAGCGTTTTCAATGAGCAGTTCTTC. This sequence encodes CASSPGTSVFNEQFF.

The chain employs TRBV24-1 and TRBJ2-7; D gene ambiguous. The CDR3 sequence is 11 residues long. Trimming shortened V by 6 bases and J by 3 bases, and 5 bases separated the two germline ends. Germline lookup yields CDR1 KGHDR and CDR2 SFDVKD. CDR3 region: CATSLGYEQYF. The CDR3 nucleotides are TGTGCCACCAGTCTGGGCTACGAGCAGTACTTC.

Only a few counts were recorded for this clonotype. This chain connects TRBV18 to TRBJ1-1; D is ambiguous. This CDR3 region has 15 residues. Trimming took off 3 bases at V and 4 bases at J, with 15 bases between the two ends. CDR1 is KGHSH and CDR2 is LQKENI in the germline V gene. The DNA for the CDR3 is TGTGCCAGCTCACCTAGGAGGGAAGGTAGCACTGAAGCTTTCTTT. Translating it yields CASSPRREGSTEAFF.